This T cell receptor beta chain was found in a study of radiation and T cells in renal cell carcinoma. Regarding the study as a whole: In blood, top tumor clones expanded by 2 weeks, shrinking by 4.

CDR1 is MNHNY, CDR2 SVGAGI, per germline (reference sequence). The CDR3 is 15 amino acids. V lost 11 bases and J lost 1, with 18 bases in between. Assay: immunoSEQ multiplex PCR; the TCRdb copy retains only in-frame clones and omits some. Of over 120,000 clones listed, 86% were seen once; the top ten hold over 15%. A note on this clone: Its specificity is not known.

Time point reported: blood 4 weeks post-SBRT, at nephrectomy. This sample's treatment: 15 Gy SBRT to primary tumor, nephrectomy 4 weeks later. Nephrectomy followed 15 Gy stereotactic body radiation by 4 weeks. The tumor was a clear cell renal cell carcinoma. This sequence joins TRBV6-6 and TRBJ1-3; no reliable D call. Sequences were derived from blood, sampled from a patient whose treatment included radiotherapy and nephrectomy. The TCR originated in a woman between 45 and 60 years old with renal cell carcinoma. The CDR3 DNA is TGTGCCGCTAAGGAGGCACCTGGATCTGGAAACACCATATATTTT. Encoded protein: CAAKEAPGSGNTIYF.